This T cell receptor beta chain comes out of a study of blood T cell repertoires in COVID-19. The wider study: Samples taken during acute and convalescent COVID-19 were collected in the United States, Italy and Spain. Sources were T cells, B-cell-depleted T cells, or PBMCs; the material itself was cDNA or gDNA.

Germline V lookup: CDR1 LNHDA, CDR2 SQIVND (reference sequence). After removal of 5 bases from V and 2 bases from J, the junction contained 9 bases not matched to a gene. The CDR3 sequence is 16 residues long. Data came from immunoSEQ multiplex PCR; TCRdb stores just in-frame clones and leaves some out. The sample includes about 300,000 clones, about 86% of them seen just once. The chain uses TRBV19 and TRBJ1-2; 9 bases map to TRBD1. Material: peripheral blood. This receptor was taken from a woman between 50 and 59 years old with acute or convalescent COVID-19. The CDR3 here is CASSPQGQGANYGYTF. The CDR3 nucleotides read TGTGCCAGTAGTCCCCAGGGACAGGGTGCCAACTATGGCTACACCTTC.